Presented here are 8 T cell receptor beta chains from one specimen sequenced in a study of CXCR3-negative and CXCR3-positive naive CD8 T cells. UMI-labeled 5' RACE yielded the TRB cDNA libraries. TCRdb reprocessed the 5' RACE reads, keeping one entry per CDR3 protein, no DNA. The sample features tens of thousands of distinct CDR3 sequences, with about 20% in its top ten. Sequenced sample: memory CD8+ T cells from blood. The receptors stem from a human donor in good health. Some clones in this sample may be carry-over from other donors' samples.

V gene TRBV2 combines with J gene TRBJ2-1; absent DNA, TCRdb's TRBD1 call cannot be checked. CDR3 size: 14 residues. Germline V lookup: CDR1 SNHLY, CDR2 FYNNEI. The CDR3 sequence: CASSAGVPYNEQFF.

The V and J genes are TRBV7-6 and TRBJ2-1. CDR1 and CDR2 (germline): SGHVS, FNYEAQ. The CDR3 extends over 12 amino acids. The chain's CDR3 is CASSLVSDEQFF.

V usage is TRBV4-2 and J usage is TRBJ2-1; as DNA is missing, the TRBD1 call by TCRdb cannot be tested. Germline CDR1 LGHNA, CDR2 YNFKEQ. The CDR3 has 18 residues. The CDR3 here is CASSQEGGSGQAYNEQFF.

The chain's CDR3 is CASTQPGHNEQFF. The chain couples TRBV5-5 to TRBJ2-1; there is no DNA to check the TCRdb D call of TRBD1. The germline gives CDR1 SGHKS, CDR2 YYEKEE (reference sequence). This CDR3 region has 13 residues.

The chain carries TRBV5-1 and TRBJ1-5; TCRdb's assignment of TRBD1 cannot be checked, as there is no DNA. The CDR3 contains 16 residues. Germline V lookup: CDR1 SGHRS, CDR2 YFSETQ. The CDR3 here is CASSLGTFGLNQPQHF.

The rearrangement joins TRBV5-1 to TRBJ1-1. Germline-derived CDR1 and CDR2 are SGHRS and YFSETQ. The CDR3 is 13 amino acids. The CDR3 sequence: CASSLVRNTEAFF.

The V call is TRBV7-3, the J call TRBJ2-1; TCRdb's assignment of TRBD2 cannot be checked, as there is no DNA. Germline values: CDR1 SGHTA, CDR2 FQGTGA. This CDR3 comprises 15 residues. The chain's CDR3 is CASSSGLAGAGEQFF.

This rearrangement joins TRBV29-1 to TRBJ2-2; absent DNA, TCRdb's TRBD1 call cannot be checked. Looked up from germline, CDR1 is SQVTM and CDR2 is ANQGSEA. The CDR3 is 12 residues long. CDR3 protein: CSVDRGTGELFF.